The 13 T cell receptor beta chains below all came from one sample that was sequenced in a study of cytomegalovirus exposure and HLA in healthy donors (dated by TCRdb to about 2017). The library was generated by the immunoSEQ multiplex PCR assay. For the multiplex PCR, a mixture combining 60 forward primers for TCR Vbeta segments and 13 reverse primers for TCR Jbeta segments was used. The source is immuneACCESS, and TCRdb retained only in-frame sequences with V and J called. Part of the clones is not carried over; for the studies checked, unresolved V genes explain less than half of this, and the remainder is unexplained. The sample table records roughly 98,000 clones; roughly three quarters of these occur just once. The top ten clones comprise 6% to 8.5% of the sample. The sequenced sample consisted of PBMCs. The origin of the receptors is a female donor in good health and CMV-seronegative.

This clone was seen once. The junction does not match germline at one end; this may be a read error. The chain employs TRBV19 and TRBJ2-6; possibly TRBD2 for D (6 bases). CDR3 length: 18 amino acids. Germline loops: CDR1 LNHDA, CDR2 SQIVND (reference sequence). CDR3 coding DNA: TGTGCCAGTAGTATCCTCTTAAGAGGGGACTCTGGGGCCAACGGCCTGACTTTC. This encodes CASSILLRGDSGANGLTF. Looking up the rest from reference TRBV19 and TRBJ2-6 gives the full variable domain: DGGITQSPKYLFRKEGQNVTLSCEQNLNHDAMYWYRQDPGQGLRLIYYSQIVNDFQKGDIAEGYSVSREKKESFPLTVTSAQKNPTAFYLCASSILLRGDSGANGLTFGAGSRLTVL.

The chain is built from TRBV6-1 and TRBJ2-7, with 11 bases lining up with TRBD1. CDR3 length equals 15 residues. Germline CDR1 MNHNS, CDR2 SASEGT. V trimming: 11 bases; J trimming: 7 bases; junction bases outside the gene matches: 16. The CDR3, as DNA: TGTGCCGCTGTAAAGGGGACAGGGGGTGTGAGGGAGCAGTACTTC. Residues: CAAVKGTGGVREQYF.

This clone showed up just a few times. The chain has TRBV30 and TRBJ2-6; possibly TRBD1 for D (5 bases). The germline V gene has CDR1 GTSNPN and CDR2 SVGIG (reference sequence). The CDR3 is 15 residues long. Trimming took 0 bases from V and 2 from J, leaving 8 bases between them. The CDR3 spells CAWSVGVAGANVLTF. Written as DNA, the CDR3 is TGTGCCTGGAGTGTAGGGGTCGCTGGGGCCAACGTCCTGACTTTC.

The chain uses TRBV5-1 and TRBJ2-4; D might be TRBD1 (6 bases). The CDR3 runs to 15 residues. The germline CDR1 and CDR2 sequences are SGHRS and YFSETQ. V was trimmed by 2 bases and J by 0 bases, leaving 9 bases between them. The CDR3 sequence: CASSFRGGAKNIQYF. The CDR3 DNA is TGCGCCAGCAGCTTTCGAGGGGGAGCCAAAAACATTCAGTACTTC.

This chain joins TRBV7-8 and TRBJ2-1; the match to TRBD2 covers 10 bases. V shed 4 bases, J shed 4 bases, and the junction held 10 bases outside the gene matches. Germline V gene lookup returns CDR1 SGHVS and CDR2 FQNEAQ. This CDR3 region has 17 residues. The chain's CDR3 is CASSSPGLATPYNEQFF. The CDR3 DNA follows: TGTGCCAGCAGCTCTCCGGGACTAGCGACTCCATACAATGAGCAGTTCTTC. Complete variable domain (other parts from reference TRBV7-8 and TRBJ2-1): GAGVSQSPRYKVAKRGQDVALRCDPISGHVSLFWYQQALGQGPEFLTYFQNEAQLDKSGLPSDRFFAERPEGSVSTLKIQRTQQEDSAVYLCASSSPGLATPYNEQFFGPGTRLTVL.

V gene TRBV13 combines with J gene TRBJ1-2, with 7 bases fitting TRBD1. Germline V CDR1 and CDR2: PRHDT, FYEKMQ (reference sequence). This CDR3 spans 14 amino acids. Trimming removed 6 bases from V and 3 bases from J; junction bases left unmatched: 7. CDR3 in amino acids: CASREQGRDYGYTF. In DNA, the CDR3 is TGTGCCAGCAGAGAACAGGGGAGAGACTATGGCTACACCTTC.

V gene TRBV7-9 combines with J gene TRBJ2-2, with D possibly TRBD2 on 5 matching bases. Trimming left V 2 bases short and J 5 bases short, with 15 bases between. CDR1 is SEHNR and CDR2 is FQNEAQ in the germline V gene (reference sequence). The CDR3 spans 16 residues. CDR3 protein: CASSLIPRRETGELFF. In nucleotides, the CDR3 is TGTGCCAGCAGCTTAATCCCCAGAAGGGAGACCGGGGAGCTGTTTTTT.

This chain joins TRBV5-1 and TRBJ2-3, with 7 bases matching TRBD2. V shed 2 bases, J shed 6 bases, and the junction held 6 bases outside the gene matches. The length of the CDR3 is 14 residues. CDR1 SGHRS and CDR2 YFSETQ come from the germline V gene. The CDR3 DNA reads TGCGCCAGCAGCTTTGGCGGGAGTGGTGATACGCAGTATTTT. This codes for CASSFGGSGDTQYF.

This clone was seen a few times. This chain uses TRBV2 with TRBJ1-2, with D perhaps TRBD1 (5 bases). The V end was cut by 5 bases, the J end by 0 bases, with 10 bases between. Germline V gives CDR1 SNHLY, CDR2 FYNNEI. CDR3 length: 14 residues. The CDR3 region is CASSREGTNYGYTF. The CDR3 region has the DNA TGTGCCAGCAGTCGGGAGGGGACTAACTATGGCTACACCTTC.

The chain joins TRBV9 to TRBJ2-7, with TRBD2 matching over 8 bases. The CDR3 sequence is 15 residues long. Germline CDR1 and CDR2: SGDLS and YYNGEE. V was clipped by 0 bases and J by 7 bases; unmatched bases: 9. The CDR3 reads CASSVGGGGTGEQYF. The CDR3 nucleotides are TGTGCCAGCAGCGTAGGTGGCGGGGGGACGGGGGAGCAGTACTTC.

The chain employs TRBV29-1 and TRBJ1-4, with 9 bases lining up with TRBD1. Germline-derived CDR1 and CDR2 are SQVTM and ANQGSEA. The CDR3 loop spans 14 amino acids. V shed 6 bases and J 3 bases; nucleotides not matched to a gene: 5. The CDR3 DNA is TGCAGCGTCATGGACAGGGGATCTAATGAAAAACTGTTTTTT. It codes for CSVMDRGSNEKLFF.

This rearrangement joins TRBV9 to TRBJ1-6, with a tentative D call TRBD1 (6 bases). The V gene lost 0 bases and the J gene lost 5 bases, with 15 bases spanning the gap. Germline V gene lookup returns CDR1 SGDLS and CDR2 YYNGEE. The CDR3 length is 17 residues. The CDR3, as DNA: TGTGCCAGCAGCGTAGCGGGAGGACAGATCAATAATTCACCCCTCCACTTT. Translating gives CASSVAGGQINNSPLHF.

The CDR3 sequence: CASSHNLPGTDTQYF. The CDR3 DNA follows: TGTGCCAGCAGCCATAACCTGCCGGGGACAGATACGCAGTATTTT. This sequence joins TRBV9 and TRBJ2-3; D is possibly TRBD2 (5 bases). Germline loops: CDR1 SGDLS, CDR2 YYNGEE. V lost 4 bases and J 3 bases, leaving 15 bases between the germline ends. This CDR3 is 15 amino acids long.